Here is one TCR beta chain with its context. What it recognizes is unknown. This entry belongs to a study of T cell responses to AZD1222 COVID-19 vaccine. Study summary: Second-dose groups at about 4 or about 12 weeks were pooled.

The protocol was immunoSEQ multiplex PCR, while the TCRdb copy is restricted to in-frame clones and leaves out a portion. The sample holds under 150,000 clones, 90% seen once. Findings of the study overall: The donor cohort was predominantly white British with a female majority, and clonal diversity may have been underestimated.

Germline CDR1 is SGHRS and CDR2 is YFSETQ. CDR3 length: 14 residues. V was clipped by 3 bases and J by 4 bases, with 12 bases between them. The J gene is TRBJ2-3, the V gene TRBV5-1; the D call may be TRBD1 or TRBD2 (5 bases each). The source of this sequence is an adult in good health. Sample: peripheral blood, taken on day 0 of AZD1222 vaccination. The CDR3 DNA sequence: TGCGCCAGCAGCTGGGGGAGTAGCCCAGATACGCAGTATTTT. It encodes CASSWGSSPDTQYF.